This TCR beta chain was recorded in a study of blood T cells in healthy people across ages. A second roughly 7 to 12 cycle PCR used barcoded and J-beta primers. TCRdb used MiXCR to reprocess the 5' RACE reads, holding one entry per CDR3 protein. The table has under 1,000,000 distinct CDR3 sequences, 35% to 50% seen once. Notes on the study in general: A strong correlation was seen between TCR beta diversity and naive T cell percentage. Long-lived donors carried more naive CD4+ cells and greater diversity than aged donors.

Donation came from healthy Caucasian individuals in Russia who were aged roughly 6 to 100. Every donor provided around 10 milliliters of peripheral blood. This clonotype came up a few times. What it binds is unknown. Germline V gene data show CDR1 as DFQATT and CDR2 as SNEGSKA (reference sequence). J gave up 3 bases and V 3 bases, and 10 bases lay outside the gene matches. The CDR3 has 15 residues. This chain connects TRBV20-1 to TRBJ2-7, with 8 bases aligning to TRBD2. Sequenced input: blood. This clonotype originated in a man aged 80 or over in good health. This CDR3 reads CSARPSSGRRYEQYF. Here the CDR3 DNA reads TGCAGTGCTAGGCCTTCGAGCGGGAGACGCTACGAGCAGTACTTC.